The sequence of this T cell receptor (beta chain) was determined in a study of regulatory T cells in long-lasting Graves disease. Study-wide findings and caveats: Shared public clonotypes totalled some 2,500 in persistent patients, compared with approximately 970 in new patients.

Time point noted: persistent/refractory GD, antithyroid drugs over 5 years with positive TRAb. PBMC-derived RNA was used for the TCR library. A note on this clonotype: The target antigen is unknown. A read error may be the cause here, since a much bigger clone is one base away.

Libraries of TCR beta came from iRepertoire HTBI primers plus Arm-PCR of CDR3 regions. In the authors' workflow: Samples collectively showed approximately 62 TRBV and some 14 TRBJ segments. From the multiplex PCR reads, TCRdb called clonotypes with MiXCR, one entry per CDR3 protein. The V and J calls were determined by TCRdb, not by the authors. Among about 470,000 distinct CDR3 sequences, roughly 21% were seen once, and the ten largest hold approximately 6.4%. The receptor was derived from a female donor with Graves disease. Here the sequenced sample was peripheral blood mononuclear cells (PBMCs), taken when the disease was refractory, from a patient treated with antithyroid drugs.

The CDR3 bases are TGTGCCTGGAGTGTATATGAGACCCAGTACTTC. As protein: CAWSVYETQYF. The J gene is TRBJ2-5, the V gene TRBV30; no clear D gene. The CDR3 runs to 11 residues. Trimming removed 0 bases from V and 5 bases from J, with 4 bases in between. Germline assignment: CDR1 GTSNPN and CDR2 SVGIG (reference sequence).